The present TCR beta chain was sequenced within a study of T cell responses to AZD1222 COVID-19 vaccine. In regard to this clone: The antigen remains undetermined.

Germline V lookup: CDR1 LNHDA, CDR2 SQIVND (reference sequence). The V end lost 6 bases, the J end lost 2 bases, and 5 bases lay between the germline ends. The CDR3 contains 12 residues. TCRdb's table, derived via immunoSEQ multiplex PCR, lists solely in-frame clones and lacks some. The table shows over 130,000 clones, with roughly 90% occurring only once. Findings of the study overall: Nearly half of spike-specific TCRs reportedly go after variant regions that carry no mutations. Only after the peak T cell response were repertoires sampled. It should be noted that donors were predominantly white British and more often female, and clonal diversity was possibly underestimated.

The chain recombines TRBV19 with TRBJ2-1; D may correspond to TRBD1 or TRBD2 (5 bases each). This TCR derives from an adult in good health. The specimen was peripheral blood, collected on day 0 of AZD1222 vaccination. The CDR3 DNA follows: TGTGCCAGTAGGGGGGCCTACAATGAGCAGTTCTTC. Translated: CASRGAYNEQFF. The whole variable domain, filled in from reference TRBV19 and TRBJ2-1, reads DGGITQSPKYLFRKEGQNVTLSCEQNLNHDAMYWYRQDPGQGLRLIYYSQIVNDFQKGDIAEGYSVSREKKESFPLTVTSAQKNPTAFYLCASRGAYNEQFFGPGTRLTVL.